A single sample gave rise to the 7 T cell receptor beta chains below, sequenced in a study of beta chain features in type 1 diabetes. The sequenced template was cDNA made from the entire isolated RNA. Clones were sequenced by immunoSEQ multiplex PCR, and TCRdb holds only the in-frame ones, with some missing. The data contain 35,000 or so clones, 55% to 70% of them singletons. Sequencing used Tregs from blood. These TCRs come from a woman aged 25-40 years in good health.

J is TRBJ2-4 and V is TRBV5-6, with D perhaps matching TRBD1 (5 bases). CDR1 is SGHDT, CDR2 YYEEEE, per germline. CDR3 size: 15 residues. V was trimmed by 7 bases and J by 8 bases, leaving 22 bases between them. CDR3 protein: CASSFGARSTHIQYF. The CDR3 DNA follows: TGTGCCAGCTCCTTTGGGGCCCGCTCCACCCACATTCAGTACTTC. Looking up the rest from reference TRBV5-6 and TRBJ2-4 gives the full variable domain: DAGVTQSPTHLIKTRGQQVTLRCSPKSGHDTVSWYQQALGQGPQFIFQYYEEEERQRGNFPDRFSGHQFPNYSSELNVNALLLGDSALYLCASSFGARSTHIQYFGAGTRLSVL.

CDR3 protein: CASSFLGDYRGTDTQYF. The CDR3 nucleotides are TGTGCCAGCAGCTTTTTGGGGGACTATAGGGGCACAGATACGCAGTATTTT. V is TRBV7-8 and J is TRBJ2-3; 7 bases map to TRBD2. The junction had 10 bases not matched to a gene; V was cut back by 3 bases and J by 1 base. Germline V gene sequence: CDR1 SGHVS, CDR2 FQNEAQ. The CDR3 spans 17 residues.

This clone has only a few counts. The chain recombines TRBV28 with TRBJ2-5; TRBD2 matches 11 bases. Germline CDR1 and CDR2: MDHEN and SYDVKM. The J segment lost 3 bases and the V segment lost 10 bases, leaving 10 bases of the junction unmatched. The CDR3 loop spans 15 amino acids. This CDR3 reads CATRVAGGPEETQYF. The CDR3 region has the DNA TGTGCCACCAGAGTAGCGGGAGGGCCGGAAGAGACCCAGTACTTC.

This clone was observed a handful of times. The CDR3 DNA sequence: TGTGCCAGCAGCCAAGGACGACTGAGCTTTCAAGAGACCCAGTACTTC. Protein: CASSQGRLSFQETQYF. This chain joins TRBV14 and TRBJ2-5; D ambiguous. Germline values: CDR1 SGHDN, CDR2 FVKESK. CDR3 length: 16 amino acids. V shed 1 base and J shed 2 bases, with 14 bases lying between them.

The genes are TRBV28 and TRBJ1-1, with D maybe TRBD1 (6 bases). Germline V CDR1 and CDR2: MDHEN, SYDVKM. V was cut by 2 bases and J by 11 bases, with 12 bases left in between. This CDR3 region has 12 residues. The CDR3 nucleotides are TGTGCCAGCAGTTTAAGGGGGTCGACGGCTTTCTTT. This codes for CASSLRGSTAFF.

This clone appeared a few times. The chain joins TRBV7-2 to TRBJ2-4, with TRBD2 identical over 12 bases. The germline V gene encodes CDR1 SGHTA and CDR2 FQGNSA. CDR3 length: 14 residues. J lost 7 bases, V lost 3 bases, and 1 base had no gene match. CDR3 DNA sequence: TGTGCCAGCAGCTTGACTAGCGGGAGTAACATTCAGTACTTC. Translated, it gives CASSLTSGSNIQYF.

This sequence joins TRBV4-2 and TRBJ2-7; 10 nucleotides align to TRBD1. CDR1 is LGHNA and CDR2 is YNFKEQ in the germline V gene. Trimming took 2 bases from V and 2 from J; bases not matched to a gene: 3. The CDR3 loop spans 15 amino acids. The CDR3 loop is CASSQSGTGAYEQYF. CDR3 coding DNA: TGTGCCAGCAGCCAATCCGGGACAGGGGCCTACGAGCAGTACTTC.